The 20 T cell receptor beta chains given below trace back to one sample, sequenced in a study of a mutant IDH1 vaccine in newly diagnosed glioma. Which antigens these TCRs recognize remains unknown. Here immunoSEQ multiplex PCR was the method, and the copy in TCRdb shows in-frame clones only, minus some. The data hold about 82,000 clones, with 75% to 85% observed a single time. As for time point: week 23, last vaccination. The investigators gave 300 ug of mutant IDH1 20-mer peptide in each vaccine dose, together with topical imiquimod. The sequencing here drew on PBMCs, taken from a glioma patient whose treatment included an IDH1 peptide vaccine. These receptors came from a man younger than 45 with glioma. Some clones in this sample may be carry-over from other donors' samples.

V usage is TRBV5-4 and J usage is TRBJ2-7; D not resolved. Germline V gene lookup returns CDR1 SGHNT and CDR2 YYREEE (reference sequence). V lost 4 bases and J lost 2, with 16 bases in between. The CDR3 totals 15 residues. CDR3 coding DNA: TGTGCCAGCAGCCTGCCGGACCTAACTACCTACGAGCAGTACTTC. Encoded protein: CASSLPDLTTYEQYF.

The CDR3 DNA reads TGTGCCAGCAGTGACAGGGAGTACACAGATACGCAGTATTTT. Translating it yields CASSDREYTDTQYF. This rearrangement joins TRBV25-1 to TRBJ2-3; D may correspond to TRBD1 or TRBD2 (5 bases each). Germline loops: CDR1 MGHDK, CDR2 SYGVNS. The CDR3 spans 14 residues. The V gene lost 3 bases and the J gene lost 2 bases, with 9 bases spanning the gap. Drawing the rest from reference TRBV25-1 and TRBJ2-3, the complete variable domain is EADIYQTPRYLVIGTGKKITLECSQTMGHDKMYWYQQDPGMELHLIHYSYGVNSTEKGDLSSESTVSRIRTEHFPLTLESARPSHTSQYLCASSDREYTDTQYFGPGTRLTVL.

The CDR3 DNA reads TGTGCCATCAGTGAGTCAACAGTTTATAATTCACCCCTCCACTTT. Protein sequence: CAISESTVYNSPLHF. The chain couples TRBV10-3 to TRBJ1-6; D gene unclear. The ends were cut back, 0 bases at V and 4 bases at J, with 7 bases in the middle. The CDR3 consists of 15 residues. CDR1 and CDR2 from the germline V gene are ENHRY and SYGVKD.

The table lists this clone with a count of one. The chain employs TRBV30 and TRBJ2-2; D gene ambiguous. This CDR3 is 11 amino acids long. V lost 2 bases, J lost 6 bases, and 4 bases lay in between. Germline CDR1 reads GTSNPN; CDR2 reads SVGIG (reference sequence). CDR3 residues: CAWSRAGELFF. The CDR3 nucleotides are TGTGCCTGGAGTAGGGCCGGGGAGCTGTTTTTT.

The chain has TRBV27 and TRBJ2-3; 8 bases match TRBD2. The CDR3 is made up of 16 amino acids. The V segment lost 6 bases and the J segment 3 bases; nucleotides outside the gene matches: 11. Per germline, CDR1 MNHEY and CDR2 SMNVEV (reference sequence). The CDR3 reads CASSLLRGGPTDTQYF. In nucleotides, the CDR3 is TGTGCCAGCAGCTTACTCCGGGGGGGCCCAACAGATACGCAGTATTTT.

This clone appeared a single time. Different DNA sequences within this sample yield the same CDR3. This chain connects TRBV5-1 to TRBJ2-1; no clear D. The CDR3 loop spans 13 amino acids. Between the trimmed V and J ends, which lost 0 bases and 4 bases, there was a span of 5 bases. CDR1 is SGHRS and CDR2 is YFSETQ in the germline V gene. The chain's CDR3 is CASSLEAYNEQFF. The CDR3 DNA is TGCGCCAGCAGCTTGGAAGCATACAATGAGCAGTTCTTC. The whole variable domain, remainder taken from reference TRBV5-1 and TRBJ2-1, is KAGVTQTPRYLIKTRGQQVTLSCSPISGHRSVSWYQQTPGQGLQFLFEYFSETQRNKGNFPGRFSGRQFSNSRSEMNVSTLELGDSALYLCASSLEAYNEQFFGPGTRLTVL.

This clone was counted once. DNA of the CDR3: TGCGCCAGCAGCTTCCGGGCCCCCAACTCTGGGGCCAACGTCCTGACTTTC. Amino acids: CASSFRAPNSGANVLTF. The V call is TRBV5-1, the J call TRBJ2-6, with no clear D. The CDR3 totals 17 residues. V was clipped by 2 bases and J by 0 bases, with 12 bases between them. CDR1 SGHRS and CDR2 YFSETQ come from the germline V gene.

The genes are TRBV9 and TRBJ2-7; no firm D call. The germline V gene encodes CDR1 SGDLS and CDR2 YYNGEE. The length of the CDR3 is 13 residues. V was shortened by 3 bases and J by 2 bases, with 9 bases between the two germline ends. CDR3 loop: CASSGQEPYEQYF. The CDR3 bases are TGTGCCAGCAGCGGGCAGGAGCCCTACGAGCAGTACTTC.

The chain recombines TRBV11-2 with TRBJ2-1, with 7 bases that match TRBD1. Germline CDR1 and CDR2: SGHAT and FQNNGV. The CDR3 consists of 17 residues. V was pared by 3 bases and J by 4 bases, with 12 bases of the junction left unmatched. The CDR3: CASSLHPGQRGYNEQFF. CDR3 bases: TGTGCCAGCAGCTTGCATCCGGGACAGAGAGGGTACAATGAGCAGTTCTTC.

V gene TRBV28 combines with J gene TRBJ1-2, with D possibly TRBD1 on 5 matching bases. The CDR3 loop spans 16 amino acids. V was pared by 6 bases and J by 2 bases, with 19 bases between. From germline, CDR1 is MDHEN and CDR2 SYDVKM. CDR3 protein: CASSHGTYAINYGYTF. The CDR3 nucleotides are TGTGCCAGCAGCCACGGGACTTATGCCATAAACTATGGCTACACCTTC.

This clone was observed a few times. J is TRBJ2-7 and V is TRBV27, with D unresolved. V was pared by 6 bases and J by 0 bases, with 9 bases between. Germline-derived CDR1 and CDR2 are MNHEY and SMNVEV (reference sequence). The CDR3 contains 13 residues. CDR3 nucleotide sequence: TGTGCCAGCAGAGGGTCGGCCTCCTACGAGCAGTACTTC. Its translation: CASRGSASYEQYF.

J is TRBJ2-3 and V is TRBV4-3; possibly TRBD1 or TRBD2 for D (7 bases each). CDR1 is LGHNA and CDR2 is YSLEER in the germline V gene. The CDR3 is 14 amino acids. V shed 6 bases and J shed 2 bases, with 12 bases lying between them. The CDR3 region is CASRAGGDTDTQYF. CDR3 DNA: TGCGCCAGCAGGGCAGGGGGGGACACAGATACGCAGTATTTT.

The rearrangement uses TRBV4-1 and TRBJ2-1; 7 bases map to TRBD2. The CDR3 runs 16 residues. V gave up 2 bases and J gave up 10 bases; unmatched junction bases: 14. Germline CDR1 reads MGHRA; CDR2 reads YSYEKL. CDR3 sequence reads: CASSQTTSVPWGEQFF. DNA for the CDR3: TGCGCCAGCAGCCAAACAACTAGCGTCCCCTGGGGGGAGCAGTTCTTC.

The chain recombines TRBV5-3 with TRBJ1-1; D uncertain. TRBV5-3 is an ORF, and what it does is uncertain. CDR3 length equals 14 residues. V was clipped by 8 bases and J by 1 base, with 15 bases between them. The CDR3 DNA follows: TGTGCCAGCAGCCCGGAATGGGGGAACACTGAAGCTTTCTTT. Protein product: CASSPEWGNTEAFF.

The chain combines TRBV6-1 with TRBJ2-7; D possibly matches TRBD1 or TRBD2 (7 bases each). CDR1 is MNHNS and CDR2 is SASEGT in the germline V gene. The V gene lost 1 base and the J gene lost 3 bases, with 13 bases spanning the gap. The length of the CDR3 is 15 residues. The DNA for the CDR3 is TGTGCCAGCAGTGAAGGTCAGGGGGGGATCTACGAGCAGTACTTC. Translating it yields CASSEGQGGIYEQYF.

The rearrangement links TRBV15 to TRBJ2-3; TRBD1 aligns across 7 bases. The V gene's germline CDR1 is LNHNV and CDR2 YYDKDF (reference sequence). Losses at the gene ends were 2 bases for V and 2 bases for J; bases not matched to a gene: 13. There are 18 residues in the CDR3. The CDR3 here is CATSRSFNRQGPTDTQYF. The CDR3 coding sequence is TGTGCCACCAGCAGATCCTTTAATCGACAGGGACCCACAGATACGCAGTATTTT.

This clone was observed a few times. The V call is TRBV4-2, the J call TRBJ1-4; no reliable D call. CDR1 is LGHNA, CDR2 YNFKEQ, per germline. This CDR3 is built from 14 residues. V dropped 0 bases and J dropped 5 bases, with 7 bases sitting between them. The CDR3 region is CASSQEQANEKLFF. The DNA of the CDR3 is TGTGCCAGCAGCCAAGAGCAGGCGAATGAAAAACTGTTTTTT.

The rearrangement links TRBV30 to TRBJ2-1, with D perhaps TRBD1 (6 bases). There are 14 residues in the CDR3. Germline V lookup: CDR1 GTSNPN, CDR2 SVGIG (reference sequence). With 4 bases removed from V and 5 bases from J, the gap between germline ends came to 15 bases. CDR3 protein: CAWNRESPHNEQFF. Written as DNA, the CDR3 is TGTGCCTGGAACAGGGAGAGCCCGCACAATGAGCAGTTCTTC. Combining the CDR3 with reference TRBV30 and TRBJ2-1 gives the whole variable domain SQTIHQWPATLVQPVGSPLSLECTVEGTSNPNLYWYRQAAGRGLQLLFYSVGIGQISSEVPQNLSASRPQDRQFILSSKKLLLSDSGFYLCAWNRESPHNEQFFGPGTRLTVL.

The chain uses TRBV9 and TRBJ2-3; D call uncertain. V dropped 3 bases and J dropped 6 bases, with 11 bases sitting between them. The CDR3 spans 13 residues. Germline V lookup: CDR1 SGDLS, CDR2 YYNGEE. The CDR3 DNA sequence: TGTGCCAGCAGCGCCTTCCAAGGCGATACGCAGTATTTT. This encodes CASSAFQGDTQYF.

This chain's CDR3 is CASRRQYGSEEQYF. In nucleotides, the CDR3 is TGTGCCAGTCGTCGCCAATATGGGTCGGAAGAGCAGTACTTC. The rearrangement uses TRBV19 and TRBJ2-7; D not certain. The CDR3 sequence is 14 residues long. The germline CDR1 and CDR2 sequences are LNHDA and SQIVND (reference sequence). With 8 bases removed from V and 7 bases from J, the gap between germline ends came to 21 bases.